Shown below are 19 T cell receptor beta chains from a single sample sequenced in a study of blood T cell repertoires in COVID-19. Only in-frame clones appear in the TCRdb table, and some are missing; sequencing was by immunoSEQ multiplex PCR. The table has more than 90,000 clones, roughly nine tenths seen once. Sequences were obtained from peripheral blood. Every receptor here comes from a man in his forties or fifties with acute or convalescent COVID-19.

The rearrangement uses TRBV12-5 and TRBJ2-1; TRBD1 matches 9 bases. The germline V gene encodes CDR1 LGHNT and CDR2 FRNRAP. The CDR3 length is 15 residues. With 0 bases clipped from V and 6 bases from J, the junction kept 3 bases outside the gene matches. The DNA of the CDR3 is TGTGCTAGTGGTTTGGTTTTGGGACAGGGCAATGAGCAGTTCTTC. Its translation is CASGLVLGQGNEQFF.

The chain joins TRBV7-2 to TRBJ2-3, with 12 bases matching TRBD1. This CDR3 is 16 amino acids long. V lost 6 bases and J lost 3; bases outside the gene matches: 7. CDR1 is SGHTA and CDR2 is FQGNSA in the germline V gene. DNA for the CDR3: TGTGCCAGCAGAAAACTGGGACAGGGGGCGACAGATACGCAGTATTTT. Its translation: CASRKLGQGATDTQYF.

This sequence joins TRBV4-1 and TRBJ1-3, with a possible D match to TRBD1 (6 bases). The CDR3 has 13 amino acids. Trimming removed 3 bases from V and 8 bases from J, with 11 bases in between. Germline values: CDR1 MGHRA, CDR2 YSYEKL. The CDR3 is CASSHQGRDTIYF. DNA for the CDR3: TGCGCCAGCAGCCACCAGGGGAGGGACACCATATATTTT.

J is TRBJ1-2 and V is TRBV28; TRBD1 is a possible D gene (6 bases). Germline loops: CDR1 MDHEN, CDR2 SYDVKM. Trimming pared 5 bases from V and 2 bases from J, leaving 12 bases between. This CDR3 spans 14 amino acids. In DNA, the CDR3 is TGTGCCAGCAGTCACGACAGGAAGAACTATGGCTACACCTTC. Its protein product is CASSHDRKNYGYTF.

V is TRBV4-2 and J is TRBJ1-1, with 7 nucleotides matching TRBD1. The CDR3 has 21 amino acids. CDR1 and CDR2 from the germline V gene are LGHNA and YNFKEQ. After removal of 3 bases from V and 2 bases from J, the junction contained 24 bases not matched to a gene. The CDR3 DNA is TGTGCCAGCAGCCATGTTAACCCATCCGGGACAGCTAGACTCTCAAACACTGAAGCTTTCTTT. It encodes CASSHVNPSGTARLSNTEAFF.

The rearrangement uses TRBV7-6 and TRBJ2-7, with 7 nucleotides matching TRBD1. This CDR3 is 15 amino acids long. Germline V gene data show CDR1 as SGHVS and CDR2 as FNYEAQ. The junction had 7 bases not matched to a gene; V was cut back by 5 bases and J by 0 bases. The CDR3 protein is CASSPKTGSSYEQYF. For the CDR3, the DNA is TGTGCCAGCAGCCCAAAGACAGGGAGCTCCTACGAGCAGTACTTC.

V usage is TRBV28 and J usage is TRBJ2-7, with 9 bases matching TRBD2. V gave up 4 bases and J gave up 2 bases; unmatched junction bases: 6. The CDR3 loop spans 15 amino acids. Germline V CDR1 and CDR2: MDHEN, SYDVKM. CDR3 bases: TGTGCCAGCAGTTCCCCGGGCGGGGGGGCCTACGAGCAGTACTTC. Its translation is CASSSPGGGAYEQYF. Full variable domain (remainder filled in from reference TRBV28 and TRBJ2-7): DVKVTQSSRYLVKRTGEKVFLECVQDMDHENMFWYRQDPGLGLRLIYFSYDVKMKEKGDIPEGYSVSREKKERFSLILESASTNQTSMYLCASSSPGGGAYEQYFGPGTRLTVT.

This chain joins TRBV10-2 and TRBJ1-2, with 11 bases fitting TRBD1. From germline, CDR1 is WSHSY and CDR2 SAAADI. The J segment lost 6 bases and the V segment lost 1 base, leaving 4 bases of the junction unmatched. The CDR3 covers 15 residues. CDR3 nucleotide sequence: TGCGCCAGCAGTGAGTTCCGGACAGGGGGCCATGGCTACACCTTC. Amino acid sequence: CASSEFRTGGHGYTF.

The chain carries TRBV10-1 and TRBJ1-2; the D gene is possibly TRBD1 (6 bases). This CDR3 has 16 amino acids. Looked up from germline, CDR1 is WNHNN and CDR2 is SYGVQD (reference sequence). Trimming cost V 0 bases and J 4 bases, with 15 bases left between them. Here the CDR3 DNA reads TGCGCCAGCAGTGAGTCGGCAGGGGTCGAGCTCTATGGCTACACCTTC. This encodes CASSESAGVELYGYTF.

This clone was detected only once. This chain connects TRBV4-1 to TRBJ1-1, with unresolved D. Germline V gene lookup returns CDR1 MGHRA and CDR2 YSYEKL. The CDR3 has 16 amino acids. V shed 0 bases and J shed 10 bases, with 21 bases lying between them. DNA of the CDR3: TGCGCCAGCAGCCAAGATCTGGGTAAGGAGCGGGCGGCAGCTTTCTTT. Translated: CASSQDLGKERAAAFF.

The chain is built from TRBV5-4 and TRBJ2-7; tentatively, D is TRBD1 (5 bases). This CDR3 has 15 amino acids. Germline CDR1 SGHNT, CDR2 YYREEE (reference sequence). The V end was cut by 5 bases, the J end by 0 bases, with 15 bases between. The CDR3 DNA follows: TGTGCCAGCAGGATCGACAGTGTGAGCTCCTACGAGCAGTACTTC. Residues: CASRIDSVSSYEQYF.

In its sample, this clone was seen a few times. The rearrangement joins TRBV6-2 or TRBV6-3 to TRBJ2-5, with TRBD1 matching over 7 bases. The CDR3 is made up of 14 amino acids. Losses at the gene ends were 4 bases for V and 1 base for J; bases not matched to a gene: 3. Germline CDR1 MNHEY, CDR2 SVGEGT. The CDR3 coding sequence is TGTGCCAGCAGTTCACAGGGGATCCAAGAGACCCAGTACTTC. As protein: CASSSQGIQETQYF.

V and J are TRBV12-3 or TRBV12-4 and TRBJ1-6; 8 positions match TRBD1. After removal of 6 bases from V and 8 bases from J, the junction contained 3 bases not matched to a gene. This CDR3 is 13 amino acids long. The CDR3 DNA reads TGTGCCAGCAGACGGACAGGGTATTCACCCCTCCACTTT. As protein: CASRRTGYSPLHF.

This chain connects TRBV2 to TRBJ1-1; no definite D call. CDR1 is SNHLY and CDR2 is FYNNEI in the germline V gene. Trimming cost V 4 bases and J 4 bases, with 7 bases left between them. The CDR3 is made up of 12 amino acids. The CDR3 protein is CASSGDFTEAFF. The CDR3 bases are TGTGCCAGCAGTGGAGACTTCACTGAAGCTTTCTTT.

The chain couples TRBV7-9 to TRBJ1-1; 11 bases line up with TRBD1. Germline values: CDR1 SEHNR, CDR2 FQNEAQ (reference sequence). This CDR3 is built from 16 residues. Trimming removed 4 bases from V and 6 bases from J; junction bases left unmatched: 10. The CDR3 DNA reads as TGTGCCAGCAGCTCCTGGACAGGGGGCAAGTCGCCTGAAGCTTTCTTT. It is translated as CASSSWTGGKSPEAFF.

The chain uses TRBV5-1 and TRBJ1-5; the D gene is possibly TRBD1 (5 bases). Looked up from germline, CDR1 is SGHRS and CDR2 is YFSETQ. The V end lost 0 bases, the J end lost 7 bases, and 17 bases lay between the germline ends. This CDR3 is built from 16 residues. The CDR3 protein is CASSLAGGSSGQPQHF. For the CDR3, the DNA is TGCGCCAGCAGCTTGGCCGGGGGGAGTTCCGGGCAGCCCCAGCATTTT. Looking up the rest from reference TRBV5-1 and TRBJ1-5 gives the full variable domain: KAGVTQTPRYLIKTRGQQVTLSCSPISGHRSVSWYQQTPGQGLQFLFEYFSETQRNKGNFPGRFSGRQFSNSRSEMNVSTLELGDSALYLCASSLAGGSSGQPQHFGDGTRLSIL.

The rearrangement links TRBV25-1 to TRBJ2-3; 9 bases are shared with TRBD2. Losses at the gene ends were 10 bases for V and 11 bases for J; bases not matched to a gene: 7. Germline V gene data show CDR1 as MGHDK and CDR2 as SYGVNS. The CDR3 spans 11 residues. CDR3 residues: CATMLAGRQYF. CDR3 bases: TGTGCCACGATGCTAGCGGGGAGGCAGTATTTT.

This chain connects TRBV2 to TRBJ2-1, with 12 nucleotides matching TRBD2. This CDR3 has 17 residues. The germline V gene encodes CDR1 SNHLY and CDR2 FYNNEI. The J segment lost 4 bases and the V segment lost 3 bases, leaving 7 bases of the junction unmatched. CDR3 in amino acids: CASSDSTLAGGYNEQFF. CDR3 DNA sequence: TGTGCCAGCAGTGATTCTACCCTAGCGGGGGGGTACAATGAGCAGTTCTTC.

The rearrangement links TRBV7-2 to TRBJ1-2; TRBD1 is a possible D gene (6 bases). Trimming pared 5 bases from V and 6 bases from J, leaving 22 bases between. CDR1 SGHTA and CDR2 FQGNSA come from the germline V gene. The CDR3 spans 16 residues. The CDR3 loop is CASSPAGAGKGDGYTF. The DNA of the CDR3 is TGTGCCAGCAGCCCGGCAGGGGCAGGGAAGGGGGATGGCTACACCTTC.